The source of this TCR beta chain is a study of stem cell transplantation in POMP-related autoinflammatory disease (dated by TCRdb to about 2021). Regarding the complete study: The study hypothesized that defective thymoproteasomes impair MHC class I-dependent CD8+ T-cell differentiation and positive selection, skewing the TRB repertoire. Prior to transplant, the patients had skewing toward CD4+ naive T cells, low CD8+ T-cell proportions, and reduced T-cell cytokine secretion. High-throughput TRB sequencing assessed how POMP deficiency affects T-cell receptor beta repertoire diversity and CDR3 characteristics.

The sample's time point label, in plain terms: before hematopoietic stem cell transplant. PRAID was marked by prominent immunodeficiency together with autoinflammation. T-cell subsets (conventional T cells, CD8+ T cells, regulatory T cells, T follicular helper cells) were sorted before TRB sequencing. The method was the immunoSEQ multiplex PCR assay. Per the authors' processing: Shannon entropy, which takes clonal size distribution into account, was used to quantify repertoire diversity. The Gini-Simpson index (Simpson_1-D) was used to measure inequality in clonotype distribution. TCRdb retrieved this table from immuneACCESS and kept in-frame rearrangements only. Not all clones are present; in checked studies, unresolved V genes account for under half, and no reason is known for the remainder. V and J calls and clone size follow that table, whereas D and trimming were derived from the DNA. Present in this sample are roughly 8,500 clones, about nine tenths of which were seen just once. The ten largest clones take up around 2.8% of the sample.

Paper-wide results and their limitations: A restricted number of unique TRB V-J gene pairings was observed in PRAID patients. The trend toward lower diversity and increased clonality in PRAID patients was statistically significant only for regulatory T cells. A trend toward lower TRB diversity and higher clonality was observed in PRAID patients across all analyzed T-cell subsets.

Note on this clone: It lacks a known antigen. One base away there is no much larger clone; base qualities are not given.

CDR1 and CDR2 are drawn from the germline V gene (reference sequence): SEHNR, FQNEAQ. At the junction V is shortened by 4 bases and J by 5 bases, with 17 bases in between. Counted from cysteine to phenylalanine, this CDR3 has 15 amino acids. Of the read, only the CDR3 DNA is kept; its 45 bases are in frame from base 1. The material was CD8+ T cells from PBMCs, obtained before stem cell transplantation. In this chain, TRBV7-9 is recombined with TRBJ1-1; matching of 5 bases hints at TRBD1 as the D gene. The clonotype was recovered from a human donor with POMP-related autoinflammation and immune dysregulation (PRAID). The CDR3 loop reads CASSYSQGQETEAFF. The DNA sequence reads TGTGCCAGCAGCTATTCCCAGGGCCAAGAAACTGAAGCTTTCTTT.